This record covers a single TCR beta chain. No cognate antigen has been identified for it. Base qualities are not provided; no much larger clone lies one nucleotide away. Taken from the germline V gene (reference sequence), the CDR1 and CDR2 loops are SGHNT and YYREEE. V drops 9 bases and J drops 4 bases, leaving 18 bases in between. The CDR3 spans 14 residues, from the cysteine through the phenylalanine. CDR3 DNA is the only sequence kept; it has 42 bases, read in frame from the first base. What this sample's time point label stands for: about 28 days (+/-7) after the second vaccine dose. AZD1222 recipients given second doses at about 4 weeks or at about 12 weeks were pooled, since spike-specific TCR depth and breadth were not found to differ between the two schedules. Vaccinee samples were obtained from the UK trials COV001 and COV002, which included a single-blind randomized controlled phase 2/3 trial of AZD1222 (ChAdOx1 nCoV-19) in healthy adults. For TCRbeta chain sequencing, PBMC samples were collected from trial participants at day 0 and at day 28 after the second dose.

The CDR3 regions of human TCRbeta chains were analyzed by immunosequencing. The authors' pipeline ran thus. TCRs in the repertoires were matched against a reference library of SARS-CoV-2-specific TCRs that had been generated with the MIRA antigen-specificity platform. Breadth was defined as the fraction of unique TCRs that were SARS-CoV-2-associated. Depth was defined as the fraction of total T cells that were SARS-CoV-2-associated. Using the MIRA data, each spike-specific TCR was mapped to the spike region that the TCR reacts to and placed in a CD4 or CD8 class. Log10-transformed breadth and depth values were compared by one-way ANOVA with Sidak's multiple comparisons tests. TCRdb carries this immuneACCESS record with in-frame sequences only. Its versions omit some clonotypes, under half of them owing to an unresolved V gene in the studies checked, with the rest unexplained. D and trimming come from the DNA, and the V and J calls and clone size come from that table. The sample records roughly 49,000 clones, around 90% of which are singletons. The ten most abundant clones make up less than 3.5% of the sample.

The data derive from a study of T cell responses to AZD1222 COVID-19 vaccine (dated by TCRdb to about 2021). Concerning the study at large: A total of approximately 230 trial participants underwent TCR sequencing, of whom some 210 received two doses of AZD1222 and some 25 received two doses of the MenACWY control vaccine. Trial participants were enrolled into age subgroups of 18-55, 56-69 and 70-plus years, which contained approximately 150, 30 and 60 TCR-sequenced participants, respectively. General study outcomes and caveats: Because no samples from the day 14 peak response were available, repertoires could be characterized only after the peak T cell response. Nearly half of unique spike-specific TCRs reportedly recognized epitopes outside regions mutated in the B.1.351 and B.1.1.7 variants. Vaccine-associated CD4 TCRs spanned the whole spike protein, with dominant responses in regions 160-218 and 743-854. The 56-69-year group was small, and its depth increase did not reach significance, likely because of low power. Conclusions about previously exposed vaccinees are limited because only six or seven AZD1222 recipients were SARS-CoV-2 seropositive at baseline. Participants were mostly white British, with more females than males. The authors suggested clonal diversity may have been underestimated. Spike-specific TCR breadth and depth rose significantly after two AZD1222 doses compared with day 0 and with MenACWY recipients.

The V gene is TRBV5-4 and the J gene is TRBJ2-3, with no confident D gene call. The sample was peripheral blood, taken 28 days after the second AZD1222 dose. The source of this sequence is an adult who received the AZD1222 COVID-19 vaccine. The CDR3: CATRWARLSDTQYF. The bases are TGTGCCACCCGATGGGCTAGGTTGTCAGATACGCAGTATTTT.